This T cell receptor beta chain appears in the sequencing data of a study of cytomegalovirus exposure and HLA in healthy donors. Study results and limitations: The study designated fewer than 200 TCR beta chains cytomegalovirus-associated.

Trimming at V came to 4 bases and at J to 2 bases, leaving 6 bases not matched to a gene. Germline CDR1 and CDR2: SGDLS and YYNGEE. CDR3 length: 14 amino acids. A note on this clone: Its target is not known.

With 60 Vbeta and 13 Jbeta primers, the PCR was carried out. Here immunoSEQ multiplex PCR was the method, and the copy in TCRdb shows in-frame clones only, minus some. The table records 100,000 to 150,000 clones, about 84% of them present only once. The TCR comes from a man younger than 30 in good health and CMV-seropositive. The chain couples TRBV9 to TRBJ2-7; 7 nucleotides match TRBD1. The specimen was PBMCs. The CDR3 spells CASSPTGEPYEQYF. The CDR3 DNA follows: TGTGCCAGCAGCCCCACAGGGGAACCCTACGAGCAGTACTTC.